Following are 5 T cell receptor beta chains from one sample sequenced in a study of blood T cell repertoires in COVID-19. Produced via immunoSEQ multiplex PCR; TCRdb's table is partial and in-frame only. The repertoire holds 350,000 to 550,000 clones, approximately 90% seen once, with roughly 1.1% in the top ten. Sequencing was performed on PBMCs or T cells enriched from blood (not recorded which). These receptors were taken from a man younger than 45 who had recovered from COVID-19.

The V call is TRBV6-5, the J call TRBJ2-7; possible D gene TRBD2, 5 bases. CDR3 length: 15 residues. Trimming removed 6 bases at V and 2 bases at J, with 17 bases between. Germline CDR1 is MNHEY and CDR2 is SVGAGI. DNA of the CDR3: TGTGCCAGCAGATCGGACGGAGGTTCAACCTACGAGCAGTACTTC. It is translated as CASRSDGGSTYEQYF.

This clone was detected once. The CDR3 DNA is TGTGCCAGCAGTTTATACGGGGAGGCCTCCTACGAGCAGTACTTC. This codes for CASSLYGEASYEQYF. The chain joins TRBV28 to TRBJ2-7, with D perhaps matching TRBD2 (6 bases). The germline CDR1 and CDR2 sequences are MDHEN and SYDVKM. V was clipped by 1 base and J by 0 bases, with 10 bases between them. This CDR3 has 15 amino acids.

This chain uses TRBV7-8 with TRBJ1-3; 7 nucleotides line up with TRBD1. The CDR3 contains 17 residues. Germline CDR1 reads SGHVS; CDR2 reads FQNEAQ. Germline trimming cut 0 bases from V and 0 bases from J; bases unmatched to any gene: 5. DNA for the CDR3: TGTGCCAGCAGCTTAGCCGGACAGGCGACCTCTGGAAACACCATATATTTT. This translates into CASSLAGQATSGNTIYF.

V usage is TRBV7-9 and J usage is TRBJ2-1, with 7 bases aligning to TRBD2. Per germline, CDR1 SEHNR and CDR2 FQNEAQ (reference sequence). V lost 5 bases, J lost 7 bases, and 14 bases stayed unmatched. The CDR3 covers 16 residues. CDR3 region: CASSVSGTTARNEQFF. The CDR3 DNA is TGTGCCAGCAGCGTCTCCGGGACTACGGCGAGGAATGAGCAGTTCTTC. Full variable domain (outside the CDR3, taken from reference TRBV7-9 and TRBJ2-1): DTGVSQNPRHKITKRGQNVTFRCDPISEHNRLYWYRQTLGQGPEFLTYFQNEAQLEKSRLLSDRFSAERPKGSFSTLEIQRTEQGDSAMYLCASSVSGTTARNEQFFGPGTRLTVL.

This chain links TRBV5-4 with TRBJ2-5; D might be TRBD2 (5 bases). This CDR3 contains 15 residues. Trimming removed 3 bases at V and 7 bases at J, with 19 bases between. Germline CDR1 is SGHNT and CDR2 is YYREEE (reference sequence). This CDR3 is CASSWTAGTGGTQYF. CDR3 nucleotide sequence: TGTGCCAGCAGCTGGACTGCAGGAACTGGTGGGACCCAGTACTTC.